The entry below gives a single T cell receptor (beta chain) sequence along with its context. Its antigen is still unknown. CDR3 size: 16 residues. J gave up 3 bases and V 5 bases, and 7 bases lay outside the gene matches. Germline V gene lookup returns CDR1 MNHNS and CDR2 SASEGT. The sample is drawn from a study of blood T cells in healthy people across ages. Study conclusions and caveats: The diversity estimates, figures obtained from one million T cells, were considered underestimates.

A second PCR, run for about 7 to 11 cycles, used a sample-barcoded 5' primer plus a J-beta primer mix. A single record per CDR3 protein comes from TCRdb applying MiXCR to the 5' RACE reads. The sample holds about 800,000 distinct CDR3 sequences, roughly 25% seen once. This sample also appeared in a second study, on T cells of mothers and their children.

Material: blood. V and J are TRBV6-1 and TRBJ1-6, with 7 bases matching TRBD1. This clonotype originated in a boy aged 10-17 years in good health. The CDR3 here is CASSPRDSLYNSPLHF. In DNA form, the CDR3 reads TGTGCCAGCAGTCCTCGGGACAGCCTCTATAATTCACCCCTCCACTTT.